Each of the 29 T cell receptor beta chains below was sequenced from the same sample in a study of metastatic and nonmetastatic thyroid tumors. There were no patients who had received any treatment before thyroid surgery. With MiXCR, TCRdb called clones anew from the PCR reads. The table has around 19,000 clones, approximately 19% seen once. The material sequenced was blood. The receptors stem from a female donor with papillary thyroid cancer or a benign thyroid nodule (not recorded which). Some clones in this sample may be carry-over from other donors' samples.

This clone was detected ten times or more. V gene TRBV4-1 combines with J gene TRBJ2-7; D may be TRBD2 (5 bases). V lost 4 bases to trimming and J lost 5 bases, with 15 bases between them. From germline, CDR1 is MGHRA and CDR2 YSYEKL. The CDR3 loop spans 14 amino acids. The CDR3 nucleotides are TGCGCCAGCAGCCGGGAGACCGCTTTGGACGAGCAGTACTTC. Translation gives CASSRETALDEQYF.

This clone came up once. A single base separates this from a much larger clone, so it may be a read error. Other nucleotide sequences in the sample specify the same CDR3. This chain connects TRBV5-4 to TRBJ2-7, with TRBD2 as a possible D gene (6 bases). The CDR3 totals 15 residues. From germline, CDR1 is SGHNT and CDR2 YYREEE (reference sequence). Trimming removed 3 bases from V and 4 bases from J, with 17 bases in between. CDR3 sequence reads: CASSSGGKSTYEQYF. The CDR3 bases are TGTGCCAGCAGCTCCGGGGGTAAGAGTACGTACGAGCAGTACTTC.

The sample holds many counts of this clone. The chain recombines TRBV14 with TRBJ2-1; D uncertain. The CDR3 sequence is 14 residues long. V dropped 4 bases and J dropped 4 bases, with 11 bases sitting between them. CDR1 is SGHDN and CDR2 is FVKESK in the germline V gene. The CDR3 is CASSLLGAYNEQFF. Written as DNA, the CDR3 is TGTGCCAGCAGCCTGCTAGGAGCTTACAATGAGCAGTTCTTC.

Regarding this clone: This may arise from a read error, as a much more abundant clone is one base away. Other DNA sequences from this sample encode an identical CDR3 as well. V is TRBV7-7 and J is TRBJ2-1, with TRBD2 as a possible D gene (6 bases). This CDR3 is built from 11 residues. Per the germline V gene, CDR1 is SSHAT and CDR2 is FNYEAQ (reference sequence). The CDR3 reads CASGVGGPLFF. For the CDR3, the DNA is TGTGCTAGCGGTGTAGGAGGTCCACTGTTCTTC. The whole variable domain, remainder taken from reference TRBV7-7 and TRBJ2-1, is GAGVSQSPRYKVTKRGQDVTLRCDPISSHATLYWYQQALGQGPEFLTYFNYEAQPDKSGLPSDRFSAERPEGSISTLTIQRTEQRDSAMYRCASGVGGPLFFGPGTRLTVL.

This clone was seen at least ten times. The genes are TRBV19 and TRBJ1-1, with unresolved D. V lost 2 bases, J lost 4 bases, and 11 bases lay in between. CDR3 length: 14 residues. The germline gives CDR1 LNHDA, CDR2 SQIVND (reference sequence). CDR3 region: CASSITRVGTEAFF. The CDR3 nucleotides read TGTGCCAGTAGTATAACCCGTGTGGGCACTGAAGCTTTCTTT. Full variable domain (rest looked up from reference TRBV19 and TRBJ1-1): DGGITQSPKYLFRKEGQNVTLSCEQNLNHDAMYWYRQDPGQGLRLIYYSQIVNDFQKGDIAEGYSVSREKKESFPLTVTSAQKNPTAFYLCASSITRVGTEAFFGQGTRLTVV.

The chain has TRBV11-2 and TRBJ2-7, with TRBD2 identical over 8 bases. With 1 base clipped from V and 8 bases from J, the junction kept 16 bases outside the gene matches. This CDR3 contains 17 residues. The V gene's germline CDR1 is SGHAT and CDR2 FQNNGV. DNA of the CDR3: TGTGCCAGCAGCTTAGTGTCCCCCCCGGGCGGCGGGGGGCAGCAGTACTTC. Translated, it gives CASSLVSPPGGGGQQYF. Full variable domain (missing parts from reference TRBV11-2 and TRBJ2-7): EAGVAQSPRYKIIEKRQSVAFWCNPISGHATLYWYQQILGQGPKLLIQFQNNGVVDDSQLPKDRFSAERLKGVDSTLKIQPAKLEDSAVYLCASSLVSPPGGGGQQYFGPGTRLTVT.

Ten or more counts support this clone. This chain uses TRBV19 with TRBJ2-7; TRBD2 might be the D (6 bases). V was cut by 6 bases and J by 3 bases, with 12 bases left in between. Germline V CDR1 and CDR2: LNHDA, SQIVND (reference sequence). CDR3 length equals 13 residues. The chain's CDR3 is CASRRDPDYEQYF. As DNA, the CDR3 is TGTGCCAGTAGGCGGGACCCAGACTACGAGCAGTACTTC.

V gene TRBV30 combines with J gene TRBJ2-7; 9 positions agree with TRBD1. CDR1 is GTSNPN and CDR2 is SVGIG in the germline V gene (reference sequence). V was pared by 3 bases and J by 2 bases, with 20 bases of the junction left unmatched. The length of the CDR3 is 19 residues. The CDR3 DNA is TGTGCCTGGAGGGAACCGGGACAGGGAGGCTATCGTGTGACCTACGAGCAGTACTTC. This sequence encodes CAWREPGQGGYRVTYEQYF.

The V and J genes are TRBV12-3 or TRBV12-4 and TRBJ1-1; D gene ambiguous. This CDR3 spans 11 amino acids. The V and J ends lost 4 bases and 9 bases respectively, with 9 bases between them. This chain's CDR3 is CASSSQRKAFF. CDR3 bases: TGTGCCAGCAGTTCACAGAGAAAAGCTTTCTTT.

This clone was found once. V and J are TRBV10-3 and TRBJ1-1; 9 bases fit TRBD1. With V trimmed by 3 bases and J by 1 base, 15 bases remained unmatched. The length of the CDR3 is 19 residues. CDR1 is ENHRY, CDR2 SYGVKD, per germline. DNA for the CDR3: TGTGCCATCAGTGACACTATATGGGACAGGGTTAAGTGGAACACTGAAGCTTTCTTT. It specifies CAISDTIWDRVKWNTEAFF.

This clone was detected ten times or more. The chain recombines TRBV7-8 with TRBJ2-1, with 8 bases aligning to TRBD2. Trimming cost V 1 base and J 4 bases; bases outside gene matches: 3. Germline lookup yields CDR1 SGHVS and CDR2 FQNEAQ. The CDR3 spans 15 residues. CDR3 sequence (DNA): TGTGCCAGCAGCTTAGGAGCGGGAGTATACAATGAGCAGTTCTTC. Translated: CASSLGAGVYNEQFF.

This clone was counted at least ten times. The CDR3 region is CASSLDQTDNGELFF. CDR3 sequence (DNA): TGTGCCAGCAGCTTAGATCAGACAGACAACGGGGAGCTGTTTTTT. V gene TRBV11-3 combines with J gene TRBJ2-2; tentatively, D is TRBD1 (5 bases). This CDR3 spans 15 amino acids. From germline, CDR1 is SGHNT and CDR2 YENEEA. Trimming took off 0 bases at V and 7 bases at J, with 12 bases between the two ends.

This clone turned up a few times. Just one base apart from a much larger clone, this may be a read error. The J gene is TRBJ2-3, the V gene TRBV2, with D perhaps assigned TRBD1 or TRBD2 (5 bases each). Trimming cost V 11 bases and J 4 bases, with 10 bases left between them. CDR3 length equals 11 residues. Germline-derived CDR1 and CDR2 are SNHLY and FYNNEI. Written as DNA, the CDR3 is TGTGCCGGCATGGGACCAGATACGCAGTATTTT. Its protein is CAGMGPDTQYF.

This clone was recorded many times. The chain is built from TRBV4-2 and TRBJ2-5; 9 bases are a match to TRBD2. Trimming removed 1 base from V and 2 bases from J; junction bases left unmatched: 5. CDR3 length equals 16 residues. The V gene's germline CDR1 is LGHNA and CDR2 YNFKEQ. This chain's CDR3 is CASSQGQAGGQETQYF. CDR3 DNA: TGTGCCAGCAGCCAAGGTCAAGCGGGGGGACAAGAGACCCAGTACTTC.

Regarding this clone: Germline and junction disagree at one end, which may indicate a read error. The rearrangement links TRBV12-3 or TRBV12-4 to TRBJ1-5, with a tentative D call TRBD1 (6 bases). The CDR3 sequence is 15 residues long. The CDR3 protein is CASSSGQTGNRPQHF. The DNA of the CDR3 is TGTGCCAGCAGTTCCGGCCAGACAGGCAATCGGCCCCAGCATTTT.

In this sample, this clone is medium-sized. The chain recombines TRBV5-1 with TRBJ1-3; 7 bases agree with TRBD1. CDR3 length: 13 amino acids. CDR1 SGHRS and CDR2 YFSETQ come from the germline V gene. V was pared by 3 bases and J by 4 bases, with 1 base of the junction left unmatched. This CDR3 is CASSSTGGNTIYF. In DNA form, the CDR3 reads TGCGCCAGCAGCTCGACAGGGGGAAACACCATATATTTT. The complete variable domain, with remaining parts taken from reference TRBV5-1 and TRBJ1-3, reads KAGVTQTPRYLIKTRGQQVTLSCSPISGHRSVSWYQQTPGQGLQFLFEYFSETQRNKGNFPGRFSGRQFSNSRSEMNVSTLELGDSALYLCASSSTGGNTIYFGEGSWLTVV.

This clone has a count of ten or more. The CDR3 region is CSARATNNSPLHF. In DNA, the CDR3 is TGCAGTGCTCGAGCCACTAATAATTCACCCCTCCACTTT. The chain employs TRBV20-1 and TRBJ1-6, with unresolved D. Deletions cut 5 bases from V and 5 bases from J, with 10 bases between. This CDR3 is 13 amino acids long. Germline V CDR1 and CDR2: DFQATT, SNEGSKA (reference sequence).

This chain links TRBV3-1 with TRBJ1-2, with a weak D call TRBD1 (5 bases). CDR1 LGHDT and CDR2 YNNKEL come from the germline V gene (reference sequence). This CDR3 comprises 16 residues. V was trimmed by 6 bases and J by 7 bases, leaving 24 bases between them. The CDR3 coding sequence is TGTGCCAGCAGTTCCTACCCCACCGGGTCGCAGGGTGGCTACACCTTC. It is translated as CASSSYPTGSQGGYTF.

This clone was observed many times. This same CDR3 is encoded by further DNA sequences in the sample. The V and J genes are TRBV11-2 and TRBJ2-7; 7 bases match TRBD2. Unmatched junction bases numbered 13, after V lost 5 bases and J lost 12 bases. CDR1 is SGHAT and CDR2 is FQNNGV in the germline V gene. The CDR3 runs 13 residues. CDR3 nucleotide sequence: TGTGCCAGCAGCCCAGGGACTATGGTCGAGATGTACTTC. Translation: CASSPGTMVEMYF.

This clone was recorded many times. The chain is built from TRBV7-3 and TRBJ2-1, with TRBD1 matching over 9 bases. The trim removed 4 bases at V and 10 bases at J, leaving 17 bases unmatched. The CDR3 length is 17 residues. The germline V gene has CDR1 SGHTA and CDR2 FQGTGA. The CDR3 reads CASSSSRRGVTGGEQFF. CDR3 coding DNA: TGTGCCAGCAGCTCCTCTCGGAGGGGGGTTACAGGGGGCGAGCAGTTCTTC.

The rearrangement links TRBV28 to TRBJ1-1; 7 nucleotides align to TRBD1. The length of the CDR3 is 15 residues. With V trimmed by 6 bases and J by 4 bases, 11 bases remained unmatched. The germline V gene has CDR1 MDHEN and CDR2 SYDVKM. The CDR3 nucleotides read TGTGCCAGCAGCCTACCCCAGACAGGGAGCACTGAAGCTTTCTTT. The encoded protein is CASSLPQTGSTEAFF.

This clone was counted at least ten times. Written as DNA, the CDR3 is TGTGCCAGCAGTCCTAGTTTTGGACAGGGGAGAAATGAGCAGTTCTTC. It translates to CASSPSFGQGRNEQFF. The chain joins TRBV2 to TRBJ2-1; the match to TRBD1 covers 9 bases. The V segment lost 5 bases and the J segment 7 bases; nucleotides outside the gene matches: 12. This CDR3 contains 16 residues. The germline V gene has CDR1 SNHLY and CDR2 FYNNEI.

This clone was seen once. The chain recombines TRBV13 with TRBJ1-4; D is unresolved. Germline CDR1 and CDR2: PRHDT and FYEKMQ (reference sequence). The CDR3 has 12 residues. With 0 bases removed from V and 10 bases from J, the gap between germline ends came to 6 bases. CDR3 bases: TGTGCCAGCAGCTTAGGAGGAGGAAAACTGTTTTTT. It yields the protein CASSLGGGKLFF.

This clone has a handful of counts. This may stem from a read error, because a much larger clone lies one nucleotide away. The CDR3 does not end in the conserved phenylalanine or tryptophan, so this is likely a read error. V usage is TRBV14 and J usage is TRBJ1-1; D unclear. This CDR3 is built from 12 residues. Germline assignment: CDR1 SGHDN and CDR2 FVKESK. Trimming left V 0 bases short and J 3 bases short, with 2 bases between. The DNA for the CDR3 is TGTGCCAGCAGCCAAGACCACACTGAAGCTTTCTCT. This sequence encodes CASSQDHTEAFS.

This clone was seen at least ten times. This chain joins TRBV20-1 and TRBJ2-1; TRBD1 might be the D (8 bases). The V end was cut by 1 base, the J end by 4 bases, with 14 bases between. CDR3 size: 15 residues. The germline CDR1 and CDR2 sequences are DFQATT and SNEGSKA (reference sequence). CDR3 nucleotide sequence: TGCAGTGCTAGAGGGGGGGGACAGGAATACAATGAGCAGTTCTTC. It specifies CSARGGGQEYNEQFF.

This clone was seen only a few times. The CDR3 nucleotides read TGCAGTGCTCCCCCTTCCAGGGGGGATGATGATACGCAGTATTTT. This gives the protein CSAPPSRGDDDTQYF. The rearrangement joins TRBV20-1 to TRBJ2-3; tentatively, D is TRBD1 (7 bases). CDR1 and CDR2 (germline): DFQATT, SNEGSKA (reference sequence). The CDR3 totals 15 residues. The V and J ends lost 5 bases and 6 bases respectively, with 21 bases between them.

This clone came up many times. J is TRBJ2-7 and V is TRBV18; TRBD2 matches at 9 bases. There are 15 residues in the CDR3. Trimming cost V 5 bases and J 1 base; bases outside gene matches: 6. Per germline, CDR1 KGHSH and CDR2 LQKENI. CDR3 bases: TGTGCCAGCTCAGCTTTAGCGGGAGCGTCCTACGAGCAGTACTTC. It codes for CASSALAGASYEQYF.

There are many counts of this clone. The J gene is TRBJ2-1, the V gene TRBV5-1, with a tentative D call TRBD1 (5 bases). The CDR3 runs to 13 residues. CDR1 and CDR2 (germline): SGHRS, YFSETQ. Trimming cost V 2 bases and J 3 bases, with 6 bases left between them. The CDR3 loop reads CASSFTGYNEQFF. In DNA, the CDR3 is TGCGCCAGCAGCTTCACAGGCTACAATGAGCAGTTCTTC.

The chain employs TRBV20-1 and TRBJ2-1, with 8 bases lining up with TRBD2. Germline V gene sequence: CDR1 DFQATT, CDR2 SNEGSKA (reference sequence). The ends lost 2 bases at V and 1 base at J; junction bases unmatched: 10. This CDR3 region has 17 residues. DNA for the CDR3: TGCAGTGCTAGAAACCCGACTAGCGTGAGGTCCTACAATGAGCAGTTCTTC. Amino acids: CSARNPTSVRSYNEQFF.